Each of the 3 T cell receptor beta chains below was sequenced from the same sample in a study of siplizumab effects on memory and regulatory T cells. TCRdb's table, derived via immunoSEQ multiplex PCR, lists solely in-frame clones and lacks some. Of about 110,000 clones in the sample, 90% to 95% were seen once. Input material: Tregs sorted from blood. These receptors all come from a human donor in good health.

The table lists this clone with a count of one. The gene calls are TRBV19 and TRBJ1-5; the D is unclear. In germline, CDR1 is LNHDA, CDR2 SQIVND (reference sequence). V was clipped by 5 bases and J by 5 bases, with 10 bases between them. There are 13 residues in the CDR3. The CDR3 DNA reads TGTGCCAGTAGTTTCCAGGAGCATCAGCCCCAGCATTTT. It yields the protein CASSFQEHQPQHF.

This chain uses TRBV7-2 with TRBJ2-1; D remains unclear. Germline CDR1 SGHTA, CDR2 FQGNSA. The CDR3 loop spans 14 amino acids. Trimming took 3 bases from V and 2 from J, leaving 8 bases between them. CDR3 protein: CASSFGQPYNEQFF. The CDR3, as DNA: TGTGCCAGCAGCTTCGGGCAGCCCTACAATGAGCAGTTCTTC.

The CDR3: CASSLRSGPTGELFF. The DNA for the CDR3 is TGTGCCAGCAGCTTACGGTCCGGTCCAACCGGGGAGCTGTTTTTT. The V and J genes are TRBV28 and TRBJ2-2, with D uncertain. V lost 6 bases, J lost 5 bases, and 16 bases lay in between. The CDR3 totals 15 residues. Germline CDR1 reads MDHEN; CDR2 reads SYDVKM.